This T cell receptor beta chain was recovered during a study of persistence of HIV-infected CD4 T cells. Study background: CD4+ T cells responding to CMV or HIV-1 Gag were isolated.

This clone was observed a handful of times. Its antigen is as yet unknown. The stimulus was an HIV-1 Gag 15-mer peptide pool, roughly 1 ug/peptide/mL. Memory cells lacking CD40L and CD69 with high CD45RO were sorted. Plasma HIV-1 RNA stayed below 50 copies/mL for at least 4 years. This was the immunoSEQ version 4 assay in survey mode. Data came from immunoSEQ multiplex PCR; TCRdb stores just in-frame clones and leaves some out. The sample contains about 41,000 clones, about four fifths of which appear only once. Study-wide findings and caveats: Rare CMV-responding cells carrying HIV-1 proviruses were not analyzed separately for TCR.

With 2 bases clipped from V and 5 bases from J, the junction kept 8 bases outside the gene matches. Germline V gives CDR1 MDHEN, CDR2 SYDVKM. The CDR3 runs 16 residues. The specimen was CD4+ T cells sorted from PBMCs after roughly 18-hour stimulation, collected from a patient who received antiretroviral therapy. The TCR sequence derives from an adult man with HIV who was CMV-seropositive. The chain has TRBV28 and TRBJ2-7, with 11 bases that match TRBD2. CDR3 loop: CASSLSASGRIDEQYF. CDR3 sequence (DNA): TGTGCCAGCAGTTTAAGCGCTAGCGGGAGGATCGACGAGCAGTACTTC.